Given below is one T cell receptor beta chain in context. As yet, its antigen is unknown. The sample is drawn from a study of cytomegalovirus exposure and HLA in healthy donors. Study information: In an earlier analysis, 90 million to 120 million unique TCR beta sequences were found from some 200 million T cells. Overall study results and limits: TCR beta sequences reportedly predicted most subjects' HLA-A and HLA-B alleles accurately. As a later analysis revealed, most CMV-associated TCR beta chains appeared HLA-restricted.

PCR was performed using 60 Vbeta and 13 Jbeta primers. Authors' methods: Around 9.9 million shared chains were among the 80 million or so unique TCR beta chains that a later analysis counted. TCRdb's table, derived via immunoSEQ multiplex PCR, lists solely in-frame clones and lacks some. The D gene and trimming were derived from the DNA, and the V and J assignments and clone size from that table. This sample yields 150,000 to 200,000 clones, of which 70% to 85% are seen a single time; under 2.5% belongs to the top ten. Sequencing used PBMCs. The TCR originated in a human donor in good health.

CDR3 sequence reads: CASSEARTSNYGYTF. The CDR3 nucleotides are TGCGCCAGCAGCGAAGCACGGACATCTAACTATGGCTACACCTTC. The chain employs TRBV5-1 and TRBJ1-2; the D gene is possibly TRBD1 (5 bases). The V gene's germline CDR1 is SGHRS and CDR2 YFSETQ. V lost 4 bases and J lost 0, with 13 bases in between. The CDR3 sequence is 15 residues long.